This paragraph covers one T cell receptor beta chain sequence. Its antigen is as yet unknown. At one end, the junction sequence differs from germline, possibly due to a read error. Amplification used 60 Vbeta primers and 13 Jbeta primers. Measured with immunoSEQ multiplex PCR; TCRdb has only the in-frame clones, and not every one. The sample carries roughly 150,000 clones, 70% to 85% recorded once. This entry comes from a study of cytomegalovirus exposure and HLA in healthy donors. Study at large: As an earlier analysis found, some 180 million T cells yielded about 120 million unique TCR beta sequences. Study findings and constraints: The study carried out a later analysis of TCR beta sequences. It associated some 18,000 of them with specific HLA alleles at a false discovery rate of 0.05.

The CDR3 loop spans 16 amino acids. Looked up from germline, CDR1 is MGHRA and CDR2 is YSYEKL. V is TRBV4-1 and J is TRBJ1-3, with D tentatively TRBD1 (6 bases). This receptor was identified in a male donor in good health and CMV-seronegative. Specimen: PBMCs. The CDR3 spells CASGQAGTIFGNTIYF. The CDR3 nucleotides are TGCGCCAGCGGCCAAGCCGGGACAATATTCGGAAACACCATATATTTT.